This TCR beta chain was obtained from a study of T-cell reconstitution after alpha-beta-depleted transplantation in children. The CDR3 covers 15 residues. V lost 0 bases, J lost 5 bases, and 11 bases lay in between. Germline assignment: CDR1 SGHKS and CDR2 YYEKEE (reference sequence). Unique molecular identifiers were built into the TCRbeta library. In TCRdb, the PCR reads were re-called with MiXCR into one record per CDR3 protein. The sample yields approximately 350,000 distinct CDR3 sequences, about 14% seen once. Sequences were derived from PBMCs, sampled from the stem cell graft. This clonotype was obtained from a human donor who donated a stem cell graft to a child with Fanconi anemia. The V call is TRBV5-5, the J call TRBJ1-4; D perhaps matches TRBD1 (6 bases). The CDR3 loop reads CASSLGDILNEKLFF. The CDR3 DNA follows: TGTGCCAGCAGCTTGGGGGACATCCTGAATGAAAAACTGTTTTTT.